This TCR beta chain was profiled in a study of cytomegalovirus exposure and HLA in healthy donors. The junction had 10 bases not matched to a gene; V was cut back by 8 bases and J by 8 bases. CDR3 length equals 13 residues. Germline CDR1 is SQVTM and CDR2 is ANQGSEA. PCR used 60 Vbeta primers and 13 Jbeta primers. Here immunoSEQ multiplex PCR was the method, and the copy in TCRdb shows in-frame clones only, minus some. The specimen's table records about 64,000 clones. The chain employs TRBV29-1 and TRBJ1-4; 8 bases match TRBD1. Source material: PBMCs. This receptor was identified in a young woman in good health and CMV-seronegative. CDR3 DNA: TGCAGCACCCAGACAGGGGTCGGGGAAAAACTGTTTTTT. Translated, it gives CSTQTGVGEKLFF.